This T cell receptor (beta chain) was found in a study of blood T cell repertoires in COVID-19. The V end lost 0 bases, the J end lost 2 bases, and 7 bases lay between the germline ends. Germline V gene data show CDR1 as SGHRS and CDR2 as YFSETQ. The CDR3 spans 14 residues. The protocol was immunoSEQ multiplex PCR, while the TCRdb copy is restricted to in-frame clones and leaves out a portion. The table has 250,000 to 350,000 clones, about 85% seen once; the top ten hold more than 2%. The sample was peripheral blood. This TCR came from a man younger than 35 with active or convalescent COVID-19. V is TRBV5-1 and J is TRBJ2-3, with a possible D match to TRBD2 (5 bases). CDR3 DNA sequence: TGCGCCAGCAGCTTGGGCGGGTACACAGATACGCAGTATTTT. It specifies CASSLGGYTDTQYF.